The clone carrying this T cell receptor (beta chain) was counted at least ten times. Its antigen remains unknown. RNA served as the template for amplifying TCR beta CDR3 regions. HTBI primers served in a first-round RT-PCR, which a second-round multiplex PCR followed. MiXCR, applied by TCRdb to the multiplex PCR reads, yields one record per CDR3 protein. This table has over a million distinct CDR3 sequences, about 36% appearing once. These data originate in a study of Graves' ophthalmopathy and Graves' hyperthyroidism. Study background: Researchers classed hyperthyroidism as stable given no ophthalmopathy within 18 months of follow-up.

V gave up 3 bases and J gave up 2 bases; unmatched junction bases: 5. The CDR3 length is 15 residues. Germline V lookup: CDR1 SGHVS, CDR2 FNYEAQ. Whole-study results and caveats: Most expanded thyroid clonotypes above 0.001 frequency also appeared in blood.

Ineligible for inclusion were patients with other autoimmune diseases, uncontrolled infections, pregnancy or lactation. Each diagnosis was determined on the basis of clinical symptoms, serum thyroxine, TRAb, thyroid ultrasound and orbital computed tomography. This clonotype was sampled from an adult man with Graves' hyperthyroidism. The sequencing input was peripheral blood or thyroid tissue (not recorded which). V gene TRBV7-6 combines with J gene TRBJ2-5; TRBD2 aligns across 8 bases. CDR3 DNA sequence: TGTGCCAGCAGCTTGTTTAGCGGGACACAAGAGACCCAGTACTTC. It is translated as CASSLFSGTQETQYF.